The clone carrying this TCR beta chain occurred a few times. TCRdb re-called the 5' RACE reads with MiXCR, one entry per CDR3 protein. The profile shows about 32,000 distinct CDR3 sequences, about 24% of them singletons. Deletions cut 7 bases from V and 2 bases from J, with 9 bases between. Germline loops: CDR1 LGHNT, CDR2 FRNRAP. This CDR3 has 14 residues. This chain connects TRBV12-5 to TRBJ2-6, with D possibly TRBD2 on 5 matching bases. This receptor was taken from a female donor with breast cancer. Sample: memory CD4+ T cells sorted from blood. Subset of the sample: memory CD4+ T cells, CD4+CD45RO+CD25-. The CDR3 DNA reads TGTGCTAGTGCCCCCGGGGCTGGGGCCAACGTCCTGACTTTC. It encodes CASAPGAGANVLTF.